This is a list of T cell receptor beta chains from one sample in a study of OX40 agonist ivuxolimab in advanced cancers. Sequencing used immunoSEQ multiplex PCR; TCRdb keeps in-frame clones, though not all of them. The repertoire holds 35,000 to 40,000 clones, with approximately 82% as singletons. The sample consisted of CD4+ or CD8+ T cells sorted from blood, taken in a trial of the OX40 agonist ivuxolimab. These receptors were taken from an adult with an advanced solid tumor such as melanoma, head and neck, liver or kidney cancer. The conserved cysteine and the conserved F or W are not part of the CDR3 here.

TRBV9,ASSTHSLDYGYT
TRBV4-3,ASSQDGLNGYT
TRBV6-5,ASSYSGDRNQPQH
TRBV19,ASRELAGGRNEQF
TRBV5-1,ASSLAGTDTEAF
TRBV6-5,ASRSGGLTKNIQY
TRBV19,ARKIRDRVNEKLF
TRBV7-2,ASSQRSLAGPREQF
TRBV21-1,ASSKERGQGNYGYT
TRBV7-9,ASSLNSQGNTIY
TRBV5-6,ASSLLAGTLAGELF
TRBV9,ASSSGGAILDTGELF
TRBV6-6,ASSPGTVDNQPQH
TRBV30,AWSFLRGTGELF
TRBV5-5,ASSLGRGPYEQY
TRBV18,ASSTSGGRYEQY
TRBV6-1,ASSEAGSGSSGNTIY
TRBV4-3,ASSQDWGQAYYGYT
TRBV6-5,ASSYSAGQGRELF
TRBV20-1,SASQETQY
TRBV4-1,ASSQIDMVVPGELF
TRBV11-2,ASATSAKNIQY
TRBV5-6,ASSFFGGGMNTEAF
TRBV11-2,ASSFGGTGNQPQH
TRBV6-1,ASSVGQGGQPQH
TRBV7-2,ASSLVGDHEQY
TRBV2,ASSLTPRQPQH
TRBV7-9,ASSLTSSGNTIY
TRBV7-9,ASSSNPNNEQF
TRBV2,ASSWTGSEAF
TRBV5-1,ASSLGGPVTGELF
TRBV6-5,ASTQKVGIGTEAF
TRBV9,ASSVHTRGGYNEQF
TRBV19,ASSSHPGQGGEKLF
TRBV7-9,ASSRTGTHQPQH
TRBV27,ASSSLDITGELF